A selection of T cell receptor beta chains follows, all from one sample in a study of cytomegalovirus exposure and HLA in healthy donors. The method was immunoSEQ multiplex PCR; TCRdb's version includes in-frame clones alone and lacks a portion of them. Seen here are tens of thousands of clones, around four fifths observed once, and the top ten hold roughly 5%. Specimen: PBMCs. The receptors were sampled from a male donor in good health and CMV-seropositive. Both conserved end residues are part of each CDR3. The order of the fields is D gene, J gene, V gene, clone size, CDR3 DNA, CDR3 protein. The D gene is left open where the match is weak. Rows may omit the clone size; those that give it use once, few, many or a size class.

d_call: -
j_call: TRBJ2-7
v_call: TRBV5-6
clone_size: -
cdr3_nt: TGTGCCAGCAGCTTGGCACAGTTGGATTCCTACGAGCAGTACTTC
cdr3_aa: CASSLAQLDSYEQYF

d_call: TRBD1
j_call: TRBJ1-3
v_call: TRBV9
clone_size: -
cdr3_nt: TGTGCCAGCAGCGTAGCGATGACAGGGACCAACTCTGGAAACACCATATATTTT
cdr3_aa: CASSVAMTGTNSGNTIYF

d_call: TRBD1
j_call: TRBJ1-2
v_call: TRBV27
clone_size: -
cdr3_nt: TGTGCCAGCAGTGCGCAGGGGGTTAGTAACTATGGCTACACCTTC
cdr3_aa: CASSAQGVSNYGYTF

d_call: -
j_call: TRBJ1-1
v_call: TRBV18
clone_size: -
cdr3_nt: TGTGCCAGCTTGCTTCTTGTCGAGACTGAAGCTTTCTTT
cdr3_aa: CASLLLVETEAFF

d_call: -
j_call: TRBJ1-5
v_call: TRBV7-9
clone_size: once
cdr3_nt: TGTGCCAGCAGCTTAGGGGGAGCCCCCAATCAGCCCCAGCATTTT
cdr3_aa: CASSLGGAPNQPQHF

d_call: -
j_call: TRBJ2-1
v_call: TRBV6-5
clone_size: -
cdr3_nt: TGTGCCAGCAGTTTTAGTCACTTTTATGAGCAGTTCTTC
cdr3_aa: CASSFSHFYEQFF

d_call: -
j_call: TRBJ1-6
v_call: TRBV28
clone_size: few
cdr3_nt: TGTGCCAGCAGACCAGGCGGCGGGACACCCCTCCACTTT
cdr3_aa: CASRPGGGTPLHF

d_call: TRBD1
j_call: TRBJ1-1
v_call: TRBV5-4
clone_size: -
cdr3_nt: TGTGCCAGCAGAGGGACAGGTCTGAACACTGAAGCTTTCTTT
cdr3_aa: CASRGTGLNTEAFF

d_call: -
j_call: TRBJ2-2
v_call: TRBV5-1
clone_size: few
cdr3_nt: TGCGCCAGCAGCTTTACGACAACCGGGGAGCTGTTTTTT
cdr3_aa: CASSFTTTGELFF

d_call: -
j_call: TRBJ1-2
v_call: TRBV13
clone_size: -
cdr3_nt: TGTGCCAGCAGCTTAGGGGGACTGAATAGAGGCTACACCTTC
cdr3_aa: CASSLGGLNRGYTF

d_call: -
j_call: TRBJ1-2
v_call: TRBV7-3
clone_size: -
cdr3_nt: TGTGCCTACGGGAAGGGGGACCGGGTGATTGGCTACACCTTC
cdr3_aa: CAYGKGDRVIGYTF

d_call: TRBD1
j_call: TRBJ1-6
v_call: TRBV9
clone_size: -
cdr3_nt: TGTGCCAGCAGCGTTGGACAGGGAGGAAAATCACCCCTCCACTTT
cdr3_aa: CASSVGQGGKSPLHF

d_call: -
j_call: TRBJ2-2
v_call: TRBV5-1
clone_size: -
cdr3_nt: TGCGCCAGCAGCTCGCATAAAGGTCAGGGGACCACCGGGGAGCTGTTTTTT
cdr3_aa: CASSSHKGQGTTGELFF

d_call: -
j_call: TRBJ2-7
v_call: TRBV19
clone_size: -
cdr3_nt: TGTGCCAGTAGTATGGGTCAGGAGGCCTACGAGCAGTACTTC
cdr3_aa: CASSMGQEAYEQYF

d_call: -
j_call: TRBJ2-7
v_call: TRBV4-3
clone_size: -
cdr3_nt: TGCGCCAGCAGCCAAGGGGGTACAGGAACTTACGAGCAGTACTTC
cdr3_aa: CASSQGGTGTYEQYF

d_call: TRBD2
j_call: TRBJ2-3
v_call: TRBV6-5
clone_size: -
cdr3_nt: TGTGCCAGCAGGGGGGGACTAGCGGGCACAGATACGCAGTATTTT
cdr3_aa: CASRGGLAGTDTQYF

d_call: TRBD1
j_call: TRBJ2-5
v_call: TRBV19
clone_size: -
cdr3_nt: TGTGCCAGTAGTAGACGGACAGGCGAAGGACAAGAGACCCAGTACTTC
cdr3_aa: CASSRRTGEGQETQYF

d_call: TRBD2
j_call: TRBJ2-5
v_call: TRBV7-9
clone_size: -
cdr3_nt: TGTGCCAGCAGCTTAGAAGGACTAGCGGTCAATCAAGAGACCCAGTACTTC
cdr3_aa: CASSLEGLAVNQETQYF

d_call: -
j_call: TRBJ1-1
v_call: TRBV9
clone_size: -
cdr3_nt: TGTGCCAGCAGCGTAGGATCAGGGATGAACACTGAAGCTTTCTTT
cdr3_aa: CASSVGSGMNTEAFF

d_call: TRBD1
j_call: TRBJ1-2
v_call: TRBV29-1
clone_size: -
cdr3_nt: TGCAGCGCGGGACAAGGGGGCAACTATGGCTACACCTTC
cdr3_aa: CSAGQGGNYGYTF

d_call: -
j_call: TRBJ2-7
v_call: TRBV18
clone_size: -
cdr3_nt: TGTGCCAGCTCACCCGGGGGATCTTTCTACGAGCAGTACTTC
cdr3_aa: CASSPGGSFYEQYF

d_call: -
j_call: TRBJ2-7
v_call: TRBV11-2
clone_size: -
cdr3_nt: TGTGCCAGCAGCTTCGAGGGTGGAAACTACGAGCAGTACTTC
cdr3_aa: CASSFEGGNYEQYF

d_call: TRBD2
j_call: TRBJ2-5
v_call: TRBV7-2
clone_size: -
cdr3_nt: TGTGCCAGCAGCTTAGGCGGGGGGGCAGAAGAGACCCAGTACTTC
cdr3_aa: CASSLGGGAEETQYF

d_call: TRBD1
j_call: TRBJ1-4
v_call: TRBV6-5
clone_size: -
cdr3_nt: TGTGCCAGCAGTTACCCGGGACAGGTGAATGAAAAACTGTTTTTT
cdr3_aa: CASSYPGQVNEKLFF

d_call: -
j_call: TRBJ2-7
v_call: TRBV6-1
clone_size: -
cdr3_nt: TGTGCCAGCAGTGAAGCGCGCGGCTACGAGCAGTACTTC
cdr3_aa: CASSEARGYEQYF

d_call: TRBD1
j_call: TRBJ2-4
v_call: TRBV7-9
clone_size: -
cdr3_nt: TGTGCCAGCAGCTTCCGACAGGGGGGAATGGAAAACATTCAGTACTTC
cdr3_aa: CASSFRQGGMENIQYF

d_call: TRBD1
j_call: TRBJ1-5
v_call: TRBV15
clone_size: -
cdr3_nt: TGTGCCACCAGCAGAAAAGACAGGGGAGGTTTTAGCAATCAGCCCCAGCATTTT
cdr3_aa: CATSRKDRGGFSNQPQHF

d_call: TRBD1
j_call: TRBJ1-1
v_call: TRBV7-3
clone_size: -
cdr3_nt: TGTGCCAGCAGCTTAACGTTGACAGGGCAATACACTGAAGCTTTCTTT
cdr3_aa: CASSLTLTGQYTEAFF

d_call: -
j_call: TRBJ2-7
v_call: TRBV4-1
clone_size: -
cdr3_nt: TGCGCCAGCAGCCGACCAGGGATCTCCTACGAGCAGTACTTC
cdr3_aa: CASSRPGISYEQYF

d_call: -
j_call: TRBJ1-1
v_call: TRBV7-9
clone_size: few
cdr3_nt: TGTGCCAGCAGCTGGAACGAGGACACTGAAGCTTTCTTT
cdr3_aa: CASSWNEDTEAFF

d_call: -
j_call: TRBJ1-1
v_call: TRBV7-9
clone_size: few
cdr3_nt: TGTGCCAGCAGCCCCAACGGGGCTGAAGCTTTCTTT
cdr3_aa: CASSPNGAEAFF